This T cell receptor beta chain was found in a study of tumor-infiltrating lymphocytes in localized non-small cell lung cancer. Study-level information: Some samples were collected after neoadjuvant chemotherapy; smokers, never-smokers and several histologies were included.

Assay used: immunoSEQ multiplex PCR; TCRdb lists only in-frame clones, some missing. The table includes 6,000 to 8,500 clones, 65% to 75% detected once. This clone is deemed medium-sized. Its target is unknown. This CDR3 region has 14 residues. The germline V gene encodes CDR1 SGHTA and CDR2 FQGNSA. V lost 0 bases and J 1 base, leaving 7 bases between the germline ends. Study-wide results and caveats: No link was found between tumor T-cell fraction and recurrence-free survival.

The TCR was taken from a human donor with non-small cell lung cancer. Sequencing was done on a sample of lung tumor tissue. The V and J genes are TRBV7-2 and TRBJ2-7, with D unresolved. CDR3: CASSLAAGSYEQYF. The CDR3 nucleotides are TGTGCCAGCAGCTTAGCCGCCGGTTCCTACGAGCAGTACTTC. Full variable domain (rest looked up from reference TRBV7-2 and TRBJ2-7): GAGVSQSPSNKVTEKGKDVELRCDPISGHTALYWYRQSLGQGLEFLIYFQGNSAPDKSGLPSDRFSAERTGGSVSTLTIQRTQQEDSAVYLCASSLAAGSYEQYFGPGTRLTVT.